One sample yielded the 26 T cell receptor beta chains listed below, sequenced in a study of T cell repertoires in aging, cancer and after chemotherapy. The template was genomic DNA from peripheral blood, not RNA. Multiplex touch-down PCR with TRB-A/B primers amplified rearranged V-D-J TRB sequences. Each CDR3 protein gets one entry after TCRdb re-called the multiplex PCR reads with MiXCR. The data contain 2,500 to 3,500 distinct CDR3 sequences, approximately 24% of them singletons. The sample comprised blood. The receptor source for this set is a human donor with a solid tumor.

This clonotype is classed as medium-sized. V and J are TRBV27 and TRBJ2-3; maybe TRBD1 (5 bases). The CDR3 consists of 15 residues. V lost 2 bases and J lost 5, with 14 bases in between. CDR1 MNHEY and CDR2 SMNVEV come from the germline V gene (reference sequence). The CDR3 sequence: CASSLSAGILDTQYF. The CDR3 DNA reads as TGTGCCAGCAGTTTAAGCGCAGGGATCCTAGATACGCAGTATTTT.

The table lists this clonotype with a few counts. The J gene is TRBJ1-4, the V gene TRBV20-1; weak D call: TRBD1 (5 bases). From germline, CDR1 is DFQATT and CDR2 SNEGSKA (reference sequence). The CDR3 runs to 11 residues. The ends were cut back, 0 bases at V and 14 bases at J, with 10 bases in the middle. The CDR3 DNA reads TGCAGTGCTAGAGATAGAGGGGTTCTGTTTTTT. Protein product: CSARDRGVLFF.

This clonotype turned up a few times. The chain couples TRBV4-2 to TRBJ1-6; 9 nucleotides agree with TRBD1. The germline V gene has CDR1 LGHNA and CDR2 YNFKEQ. CDR3 length: 15 amino acids. Trimming cost V 1 base and J 5 bases; bases outside gene matches: 0. The CDR3 reads CASSQGDRDNSPLHF. The CDR3 DNA reads TGTGCCAGCAGCCAAGGGGACAGGGATAATTCACCCCTCCACTTT.

The gene calls are TRBV21-1 and TRBJ1-4; whether TRBD1, the table's D call, matches the DNA was not checked. TRBV21-1 is listed as a pseudogene. The CDR3 consists of 14 residues. CDR3: CASSKVGQNEKLFF. In DNA form, the CDR3 reads TGTGCCAGCAGCAAAGTGGGGCAGAACGAAAAACTGTTTTTT.

Only a few counts were recorded for this clonotype. The genes are TRBV11-1 and TRBJ1-6, with 12 positions matching TRBD1. This CDR3 has 17 amino acids. The germline V gene encodes CDR1 SGHAT and CDR2 FQDESV (reference sequence). V lost 6 bases to trimming and J lost 9 bases; unmatched junction nucleotides: 12. DNA for the CDR3: TGTGCCAGCAGGTTGGGACAGGGGGCCGGGAATGGTTCACCCCTCCACTTT. It yields the protein CASRLGQGAGNGSPLHF. Full variable domain (missing parts from reference TRBV11-1 and TRBJ1-6): EAEVAQSPRYKITEKSQAVAFWCDPISGHATLYWYRQILGQGPELLVQFQDESVVDDSQLPKDRFSAERLKGVDSTLKIQPAELGDSAMYLCASRLGQGAGNGSPLHFGNGTRLTVT.

A note on this clonotype: One end of the junction does not line up with germline, which may come from a read error. The chain couples TRBV7-9 to TRBJ2-2; D unclear. This CDR3 contains 16 residues. Germline CDR1 SEHNR, CDR2 FQNEAQ (reference sequence). The CDR3 nucleotides read TGTGCCAGCAGCTTAGCGTGGCAAGGGAACACCGTGGAGCTGTTTTTT. This translates into CASSLAWQGNTVELFF.

This rearrangement joins TRBV20-1 to TRBJ1-1; D uncertain. CDR1 is DFQATT, CDR2 SNEGSKA, per germline (reference sequence). This CDR3 spans 13 amino acids. V was shortened by 1 base and J by 1 base, with 7 bases between the two germline ends. The CDR3 DNA reads TGCAGTGCTAGAGTAGCAGGGAACACTGAAGCTTTCTTT. Translation: CSARVAGNTEAFF.

This clonotype is classed as medium-sized. The DNA of the CDR3 is TGTGCCAGCAGCTGGACATACTACAATGAGCAGTTCTTC. It is translated as CASSWTYYNEQFF. The chain combines TRBV12-3 or TRBV12-4 with TRBJ2-1; tentatively, D is TRBD1 (5 bases). Deletions cut 6 bases from V and 3 bases from J, with 9 bases between. CDR3 length: 13 residues.

The count of this clonotype is one. CDR3 DNA: TGCGCCAGCAGCCAAGATAGGTGGGACAGGAGGAACACTGAAGCTTTCTTT. Translating it yields CASSQDRWDRRNTEAFF. The gene calls are TRBV4-3 and TRBJ1-1; TRBD1 matches at 8 bases. The CDR3 loop spans 17 amino acids. J gave up 1 base and V 0 bases, and 7 bases lay outside the gene matches. Germline V gene sequence: CDR1 LGHNA, CDR2 YSLEER.

This clonotype was counted between two and nine times. The CDR3: CASSQAIAGGGREQFF. The CDR3 DNA sequence: TGCGCCAGCAGCCAAGCCATAGCGGGGGGGGGTCGGGAGCAGTTCTTC. This sequence joins TRBV4-3 and TRBJ2-1; 11 bases are shared with TRBD2. This CDR3 has 16 amino acids. V shed 1 base and J 10 bases; nucleotides not matched to a gene: 9. Germline V gene sequence: CDR1 LGHNA, CDR2 YSLEER.

V gene TRBV7-9 combines with J gene TRBJ1-6, with D maybe TRBD1 (5 bases). CDR3 length equals 14 residues. The V gene lost 1 base and the J gene lost 12 bases, with 13 bases spanning the gap. CDR1 and CDR2 (germline): SEHNR, FQNEAQ (reference sequence). The CDR3 region is CASSLEAGVRPLHF. DNA of the CDR3: TGTGCCAGCAGCTTAGAAGCGGGGGTAAGACCCCTCCACTTT.

DNA for the CDR3: TGCGCCAGCAGCCTGTCCGGACAGGCCTCTGGGGCCAACGTCCTGACTTTC. Amino acids: CASSLSGQASGANVLTF. The rearrangement links TRBV5-1 to TRBJ2-6, with 7 bases aligning to TRBD1. This CDR3 has 17 amino acids. CDR1 is SGHRS and CDR2 is YFSETQ in the germline V gene. With 4 bases clipped from V and 0 bases from J, the junction kept 7 bases outside the gene matches. Full variable domain (missing parts from reference TRBV5-1 and TRBJ2-6): KAGVTQTPRYLIKTRGQQVTLSCSPISGHRSVSWYQQTPGQGLQFLFEYFSETQRNKGNFPGRFSGRQFSNSRSEMNVSTLELGDSALYLCASSLSGQASGANVLTFGAGSRLTVL.

This clonotype is categorized as medium-sized. This chain links TRBV27 with TRBJ2-2, with D possibly being TRBD2 (6 bases). Between the trimmed V and J ends, which lost 10 bases and 3 bases, there was a span of 15 bases. The CDR3 covers 14 residues. Looked up from germline, CDR1 is MNHEY and CDR2 is SMNVEV (reference sequence). Written as DNA, the CDR3 is TGTGCCACCACCGGAGGGGCCCACACCGGGGAGCTGTTTTTT. Translation gives CATTGGAHTGELFF.

This clonotype is termed medium-sized. V gene TRBV6-2 or TRBV6-3 combines with J gene TRBJ2-5; no clear D. CDR1 is MNHEY, CDR2 SVGEGT, per germline. The CDR3 is 11 residues long. V shed 6 bases and J shed 3 bases, with 5 bases lying between them. CDR3 nucleotide sequence: TGTGCCAGCAGCCCTGAAGAGACCCAGTACTTC. Translating gives CASSPEETQYF.

This clonotype is categorized as medium-sized. The chain recombines TRBV10-3 with TRBJ2-3, with 12 bases matching TRBD2. Germline values: CDR1 ENHRY, CDR2 SYGVKD. CDR3 length: 20 amino acids. Trimming at V came to 4 bases and at J to 0 bases, leaving 14 bases not matched to a gene. The DNA for the CDR3 is TGTGCCATCAGTGGGGAGCGTGGGCTAGCGGGGGGGATAAGCACAGATACGCAGTATTTT. The encoded protein is CAISGERGLAGGISTDTQYF.

In its sample, this clonotype was seen a few times. V and J are TRBV14 and TRBJ2-5, with D tentatively TRBD2 (5 bases). Germline V lookup: CDR1 SGHDN, CDR2 FVKESK. The CDR3 is 14 residues long. V gave up 4 bases and J gave up 4 bases, with 13 bases separating them. The chain's CDR3 is CASSLGVGRETQYF. The CDR3 nucleotides are TGTGCCAGCAGCCTCGGGGTAGGAAGAGAGACCCAGTACTTC.

This chain joins TRBV7-2 and TRBJ2-3, with D perhaps being TRBD1 or TRBD2 (5 bases each). V was pared by 3 bases and J by 2 bases, with 12 bases between. The CDR3 spans 15 residues. The germline V gene encodes CDR1 SGHTA and CDR2 FQGNSA. CDR3 residues: CASSFARGPTDTQYF. CDR3 in DNA: TGTGCCAGCAGCTTTGCGAGGGGTCCCACAGATACGCAGTATTTT.

Within the sample, this clonotype is medium-sized. The chain combines TRBV27 with TRBJ2-6, with D hard to call. V was cut by 3 bases and J by 1 base, with 7 bases left in between. Germline V gives CDR1 MNHEY, CDR2 SMNVEV (reference sequence). This CDR3 has 15 amino acids. The CDR3 coding sequence is TGTGCCAGCAGTTTTAGGAGATCTGGGGCCAACGTCCTGACTTTC. It is translated as CASSFRRSGANVLTF.

The chain employs TRBV20-1 and TRBJ1-1, with 7 bases fitting TRBD1. CDR1 and CDR2 from the germline V gene are DFQATT and SNEGSKA (reference sequence). With 6 bases clipped from V and 5 bases from J, the junction kept 9 bases outside the gene matches. There are 13 residues in the CDR3. The CDR3 region is CSAPEGARTEAFF. The CDR3 region has the DNA TGCAGTGCCCCCGAGGGGGCAAGGACTGAAGCTTTCTTT.

Points on this clonotype: One junction end disagrees with the germline gene, perhaps due to a read error. This rearrangement joins TRBV4-1 to TRBJ1-3; no firm D call. The V gene's germline CDR1 is MGHRA and CDR2 YSYEKL. This CDR3 spans 16 amino acids. The CDR3, as DNA: TGCGCCATCAGCCAAGATCTCCTGCCCCCTGGAAACACCATATATTTT. Encoded protein: CAISQDLLPPGNTIYF.

This clonotype was recorded a few times. V gene TRBV27 combines with J gene TRBJ2-1, with 8 bases that match TRBD1. CDR1 and CDR2 (germline): MNHEY, SMNVEV (reference sequence). There are 15 residues in the CDR3. Trimming at V came to 5 bases and at J to 9 bases, leaving 12 bases not matched to a gene. The CDR3 DNA reads as TGTGCCAGCAGTCAGGGGACAGGAACCTGCACTGAGCAGTTCTTC. Protein sequence: CASSQGTGTCTEQFF.

This clonotype qualifies as medium-sized (0.01 to 0.1%). The chain combines TRBV5-4 with TRBJ2-7, with 7 bases fitting TRBD1. Germline V gene lookup returns CDR1 SGHNT and CDR2 YYREEE (reference sequence). The V gene end was trimmed by 2 bases and the J gene end by 5 bases; junction bases not matched to a gene: 7. The CDR3 is made up of 14 amino acids. Here the CDR3 reads CASSLRGGADEQYF. For the CDR3, the DNA is TGTGCCAGCAGCTTACGAGGGGGCGCGGACGAGCAGTACTTC.

By share, this clonotype ranks as medium-sized. This rearrangement joins TRBV19 to TRBJ1-5; a possible D gene is TRBD1 (5 bases). Per germline, CDR1 LNHDA and CDR2 SQIVND (reference sequence). Trimming stripped 3 bases from V and 7 bases from J, with 13 bases between. The CDR3 consists of 14 residues. The CDR3 region has the DNA TGTGCCAGTAGTATGGGGCCCCAAGGGCAGCCCCAGCATTTT. Its protein is CASSMGPQGQPQHF.

This clonotype counts as medium-sized (0.01 to 0.1%). The rearrangement joins TRBV11-1 to TRBJ2-7; weak D call: TRBD1 (5 bases). V shed 5 bases and J shed 6 bases, with 20 bases lying between them. The CDR3 runs to 15 residues. Germline V gene lookup returns CDR1 SGHAT and CDR2 FQDESV (reference sequence). CDR3 nucleotide sequence: TGTGCCAGCAGCAGAGAACGCAGGGTGTCCGGCGAGCAGTACTTC. This encodes CASSRERRVSGEQYF.

The chain links TRBV20-1 to TRBJ1-5; D may be TRBD1 (5 bases). The CDR3 length is 13 residues. Germline V gene sequence: CDR1 DFQATT, CDR2 SNEGSKA (reference sequence). Trimming took off 3 bases at V and 3 bases at J, with 9 bases between the two ends. This CDR3 is CSARIGVNQPQHF. The CDR3 DNA reads as TGCAGTGCTAGGATAGGGGTCAATCAGCCCCAGCATTTT.

In this sample, this clonotype is medium-sized (0.01 to 0.1%). V and J are TRBV5-6 and TRBJ1-2, with 11 bases matching TRBD1. V shed 4 bases, J shed 6 bases, and the junction held 14 bases outside the gene matches. The germline gives CDR1 SGHDT, CDR2 YYEEEE. The CDR3 contains 17 residues. The DNA for the CDR3 is TGTGCCAGCAGCCGGCCTTTGGACAGGGGGCGCCGGGATGGCTACACCTTC. As protein: CASSRPLDRGRRDGYTF.